This T cell receptor beta chain was captured by sequencing in a study of T cell responses to AZD1222 COVID-19 vaccine. For this clone: Its specificity is unknown.

Study-level results: Unmutated regions of variants are reportedly targeted by nearly half of spike-specific TCRs.

V was shortened by 8 bases and J by 6 bases, with 14 bases between the two germline ends. The CDR3 spans 12 residues. Measured with immunoSEQ multiplex PCR; TCRdb has only the in-frame clones, and not every one. This table has 100,000 or so clones, about 85% appearing once. This clonotype was obtained from an adult in good health. The specimen comprised peripheral blood, sampled on day 0 of AZD1222 vaccination. The V and J genes are TRBV12-3 or TRBV12-4 and TRBJ2-7; possibly TRBD2 for D (5 bases). Here the CDR3 DNA reads TGTGCCAGCGCACGAGGACTGGGCGAGCAGTACGTC. Amino acid sequence: CASARGLGEQYV.